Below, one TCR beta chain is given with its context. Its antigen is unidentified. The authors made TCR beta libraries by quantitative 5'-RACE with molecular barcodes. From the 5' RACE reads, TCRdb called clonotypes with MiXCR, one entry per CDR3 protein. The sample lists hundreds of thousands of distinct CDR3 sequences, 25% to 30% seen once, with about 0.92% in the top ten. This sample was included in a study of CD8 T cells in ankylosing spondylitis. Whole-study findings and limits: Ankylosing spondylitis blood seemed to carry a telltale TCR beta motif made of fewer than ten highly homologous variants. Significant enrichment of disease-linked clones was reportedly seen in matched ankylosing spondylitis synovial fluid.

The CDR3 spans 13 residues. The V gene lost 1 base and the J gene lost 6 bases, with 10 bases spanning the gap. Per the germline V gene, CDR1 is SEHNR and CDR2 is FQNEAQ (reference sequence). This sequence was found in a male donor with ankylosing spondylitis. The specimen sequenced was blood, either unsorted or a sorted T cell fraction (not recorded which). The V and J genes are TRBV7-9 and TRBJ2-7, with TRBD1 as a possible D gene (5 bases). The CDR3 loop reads CASSLELQAEQYV. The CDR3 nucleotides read TGTGCCAGCAGCTTAGAACTACAGGCCGAGCAGTACGTC.